The entry below gives a single T cell receptor (beta chain) sequence along with its context. The data stem from a study of cytomegalovirus exposure and HLA in healthy donors. Germline V gives CDR1 MNHNY, CDR2 SVGAGI (reference sequence). The CDR3 runs to 14 residues. Trimming cost V 7 bases and J 8 bases; bases outside gene matches: 11. The primer mix had 60 Vbeta and 13 Jbeta primers. The assay was immunoSEQ multiplex PCR, and TCRdb's table has in-frame clones only and misses some. The table includes under 150,000 clones, around 75% detected once. This TCR derives from a man in his sixties in good health and CMV-seronegative. Input material: PBMCs. The rearrangement uses TRBV6-6 and TRBJ2-4; 7 bases are a match to TRBD1. CDR3 residues: CASTRKGAPDIQYF. CDR3 nucleotides: TGTGCCAGCACCCGGAAGGGGGCGCCGGACATTCAGTACTTC.